Below are 28 T cell receptor beta chains sequenced from a single sample in a study of CD8+CD57+ T cells in acquired aplastic anemia (dated by TCRdb to the late 2010s). Flow cytometry had shown CD8+CD57+ cell expansion in the patients selected for sequencing. The sequencing machine was an Illumina HiSeq 2000. Genomic DNA was used as template for profiling of TCR beta VDJ combinations and CDR3 sequences. TCRdb took the public reads, trimmed them with fastp at Q25, ran MiXCR for clone calling and kept in-frame beta chains. A single entry per CDR3 protein holds the most common genes and DNA from its merged rows. In all, the sample holds 160,000 or so distinct CDR3 sequences, and more than 45% of those were seen once. The top ten clonotypes cover 3.2% of the sample. Sequencing was done on a sample of sorted CD4+, CD8+, or CD8+CD57+ T cells (not recorded which) from PBMCs. The receptor set was obtained from a human donor with aplastic anemia.

The chain employs TRBV29-1 and TRBJ2-5; 8 bases are a match to TRBD2. Germline V CDR1 and CDR2: SQVTM, ANQGSEA. The CDR3 runs to 12 residues. V lost 6 bases, J lost 4 bases, and 4 bases stayed unmatched. The CDR3 sequence: CSVETSVETQYF. Here the CDR3 DNA reads TGCAGCGTCGAGACTAGCGTAGAGACCCAGTACTTC.

The rearrangement uses TRBV19 and TRBJ1-4; a weak D match, TRBD1 (5 bases). CDR1 is LNHDA, CDR2 SQIVND, per germline (reference sequence). V gave up 6 bases and J gave up 3 bases, with 11 bases separating them. The CDR3 extends over 14 amino acids. The DNA for the CDR3 is TGTGCCAGTAGGCAGGGTATGGCTAATGAAAAACTGTTTTTT. Its protein product is CASRQGMANEKLFF.

The chain is built from TRBV20-1 and TRBJ2-3; TRBD1 agrees at 8 bases. The CDR3 length is 15 residues. CDR1 is DFQATT and CDR2 is SNEGSKA in the germline V gene (reference sequence). V shed 2 bases and J 1 base; nucleotides not matched to a gene: 5. The CDR3, as DNA: TGCAGTGCTAGAAGACCGGGACAGGGCACAGATACGCAGTATTTT. This translates into CSARRPGQGTDTQYF.

This clonotype has ten or more counts. The chain carries TRBV4-3 and TRBJ2-7; TRBD1 aligns across 11 bases. This CDR3 is built from 16 residues. V dropped 1 base and J dropped 6; count of bases not matched to a gene: 8. Germline assignment: CDR1 LGHNA and CDR2 YSLEER. The CDR3 loop is CASSQGPGTGGSEQYF. The DNA of the CDR3 is TGCGCCAGCAGCCAAGGCCCTGGGACAGGGGGAAGCGAGCAGTACTTC.

This clonotype was detected a few times. The CDR3 DNA reads as TGCAGCGTTGGAAATCCGTCCCAAGCTTTCTTT. Translating it yields CSVGNPSQAFF. The rearrangement links TRBV29-1 to TRBJ1-1; D ambiguous. The CDR3 is 11 amino acids. V was trimmed by 4 bases and J by 9 bases, leaving 12 bases between them. Germline V CDR1 and CDR2: SQVTM, ANQGSEA. Filled out from reference TRBV29-1 and TRBJ1-1, the complete variable domain reads SAVISQKPSRDICQRGTSLTIQCQVDSQVTMMFWYRQQPGQSLTLIATANQGSEATYESGFVIDKFPISRPNLTFSTLTVSNMSPEDSSIYLCSVGNPSQAFFGQGTRLTVV.

This clonotype was recorded many times. The chain recombines TRBV20-1 with TRBJ1-6; D call uncertain. CDR3 length: 13 residues. Trimming shortened V by 5 bases and J by 9 bases, and 14 bases separated the two germline ends. Germline V gives CDR1 DFQATT, CDR2 SNEGSKA (reference sequence). The CDR3 reads CSASRGQASPLHF. The CDR3 DNA sequence: TGCAGTGCTTCCCGGGGTCAGGCTTCACCCCTCCACTTT.

In its sample, this clonotype was seen many times. The chain uses TRBV20-1 and TRBJ1-3, with a possible D match to TRBD1 (6 bases). Trimming removed 3 bases at V and 0 bases at J, with 12 bases between. From germline, CDR1 is DFQATT and CDR2 SNEGSKA (reference sequence). CDR3 length: 15 amino acids. CDR3 DNA: TGCAGTGCTAGGCCGAGGGGGTTCTCTGGAAACACCATATATTTT. It translates to CSARPRGFSGNTIYF.

This clonotype was found many times. J is TRBJ2-7 and V is TRBV9; 7 nucleotides match TRBD1. The CDR3 runs 15 residues. The germline CDR1 and CDR2 sequences are SGDLS and YYNGEE. The V segment lost 7 bases and the J segment 2 bases; nucleotides outside the gene matches: 12. CDR3 protein: CASSPRQGVPYEQYV. As DNA, the CDR3 is TGTGCCAGCTCACCCCGACAGGGCGTTCCCTACGAGCAGTACGTC.

The CDR3 coding sequence is TGTGCCACCAGCAGAGTACGTGGGGACACCCTTGCCTATGGCTACACCTTC. Amino acid sequence: CATSRVRGDTLAYGYTF. This chain uses TRBV15 with TRBJ1-2; possible D gene TRBD1, 6 bases. The CDR3 is 17 residues long. V lost 1 base and J lost 4, with 19 bases in between. The V gene's germline CDR1 is LNHNV and CDR2 YYDKDF (reference sequence).

The chain links TRBV5-5 to TRBJ2-7; tentative D call: TRBD2 (5 bases). The ends were cut back, 5 bases at V and 6 bases at J, with 15 bases in the middle. From germline, CDR1 is SGHKS and CDR2 YYEKEE (reference sequence). The CDR3 loop spans 13 amino acids. The CDR3 DNA reads as TGTGCCAGCAGGCTAACGGGGAGAGGCGAGCAGTACTTC. Amino acid sequence: CASRLTGRGEQYF.

The chain is built from TRBV6-1 and TRBJ1-2; no clear D gene. The CDR3 contains 13 residues. With 5 bases removed from V and 4 bases from J, the gap between germline ends came to 11 bases. The germline V gene has CDR1 MNHNS and CDR2 SASEGT. The CDR3 here is CASSKTELYGYTF. DNA of the CDR3: TGTGCCAGCAGTAAGACGGAGCTCTATGGCTACACCTTC.

J is TRBJ2-3 and V is TRBV7-9; a possible D gene is TRBD1 (5 bases). CDR1 is SEHNR, CDR2 FQNEAQ, per germline (reference sequence). The V end lost 5 bases, the J end lost 4 bases, and 7 bases lay between the germline ends. CDR3 length: 12 residues. CDR3 loop: CASSVQADTQYF. CDR3 sequence (DNA): TGTGCCAGCAGCGTACAGGCAGATACGCAGTATTTT.

The sample holds many counts of this clonotype. The chain recombines TRBV7-2 with TRBJ2-7, with TRBD2 matching 8 bases. The V gene's germline CDR1 is SGHTA and CDR2 FQGNSA. Trimming at V came to 5 bases and at J to 3 bases, leaving 6 bases not matched to a gene. The CDR3 consists of 14 residues. CDR3 in DNA: TGTGCCAGCAGCCCCCCGGGACTAGACTACGAGCAGTACTTC. Its translation is CASSPPGLDYEQYF.

This chain joins TRBV20-1 and TRBJ2-5, with 7 positions matching TRBD2. The CDR3 contains 15 residues. Germline V CDR1 and CDR2: DFQATT, SNEGSKA (reference sequence). The J segment lost 5 bases and the V segment lost 6 bases, leaving 15 bases of the junction unmatched. The CDR3 reads CSAPGGPWGGETQYF. The CDR3 nucleotides are TGCAGTGCGCCCGGTGGCCCCTGGGGAGGGGAGACCCAGTACTTC.

In this sample, this clonotype turned up many times. For the CDR3, the DNA is TGTGCCAGCACCGAAACAGGGACGGGAGGCTACACCTTC. Translating it yields CASTETGTGGYTF. The V and J genes are TRBV6-5 and TRBJ1-2, with D tentatively TRBD1 (6 bases). V was clipped by 7 bases and J by 8 bases, with 17 bases between them. Looked up from germline, CDR1 is MNHEY and CDR2 is SVGAGI. This CDR3 comprises 13 residues.

This chain joins TRBV15 and TRBJ1-5; 8 positions agree with TRBD1. The CDR3 consists of 14 residues. J gave up 5 bases and V 0 bases, and 0 bases lay outside the gene matches. Germline CDR1 LNHNV, CDR2 YYDKDF (reference sequence). CDR3 DNA: TGTGCCACCAGCAGAGACAGGGGGCATCAGCCCCAGCATTTT. Its translation: CATSRDRGHQPQHF.

The chain recombines TRBV7-8 with TRBJ1-5; D is perhaps TRBD1 (6 bases). The CDR3 runs to 15 residues. Germline V gene data show CDR1 as SGHVS and CDR2 as FQNEAQ. The V end lost 9 bases, the J end lost 3 bases, and 18 bases lay between the germline ends. The CDR3 spells CASSIGQNSNQPQHF. CDR3 in DNA: TGTGCCAGTAGTATCGGACAGAACTCCAATCAGCCCCAGCATTTT.

The chain carries TRBV19 and TRBJ1-6; possible D gene TRBD1, 5 bases. CDR3 length: 14 amino acids. The germline V and J ends were trimmed by 6 bases and 9 bases, with 15 bases remaining between them. Germline loops: CDR1 LNHDA, CDR2 SQIVND (reference sequence). CDR3 coding DNA: TGTGCCAGTAGACCGGGACCGGGTGGTTCACCCCTCCACTTT. Encoded protein: CASRPGPGGSPLHF.

The chain joins TRBV2 to TRBJ1-6, with a tentative D call TRBD1 (6 bases). In germline, CDR1 is SNHLY, CDR2 FYNNEI. The CDR3 runs 13 residues. V was clipped by 6 bases and J by 9 bases, with 12 bases between them. CDR3: CASRGGGVSPLHF. The CDR3 nucleotides are TGTGCCAGCAGGGGAGGGGGAGTTTCACCCCTCCACTTT.

This clonotype was counted many times. This chain joins TRBV11-1 and TRBJ1-1; 9 nucleotides align to TRBD1. The CDR3 is made up of 13 amino acids. Germline V gene sequence: CDR1 SGHAT, CDR2 FQDESV (reference sequence). Trimming removed 7 bases from V and 5 bases from J; junction bases left unmatched: 5. In DNA form, the CDR3 reads TGTGCCAGCACCACTGGACAGGGGACTGAAGCTTTCTTT. It codes for CASTTGQGTEAFF.

This clonotype was recorded many times. The chain employs TRBV5-4 and TRBJ1-1; D not certain. CDR1 and CDR2 from the germline V gene are SGHNT and YYREEE (reference sequence). V lost 4 bases and J lost 1, with 5 bases in between. The CDR3 is 12 residues long. The CDR3 coding sequence is TGTGCCAGCAGCCACCCGAACACTGAAGCTTTCTTT. Amino acid sequence: CASSHPNTEAFF.

This clonotype has a count of ten or more. The chain combines TRBV2 with TRBJ1-2, with D possibly TRBD1 on 5 matching bases. Looked up from germline, CDR1 is SNHLY and CDR2 is FYNNEI. The CDR3 spans 12 residues. V was pared by 4 bases and J by 4 bases, with 7 bases between. The DNA for the CDR3 is TGTGCCAGCAGTGGGGGACCCTATGGCTACACCTTC. This codes for CASSGGPYGYTF.

The V call is TRBV29-1, the J call TRBJ2-5; TRBD1 aligns across 8 bases. CDR3 size: 15 residues. CDR1 SQVTM and CDR2 ANQGSEA come from the germline V gene. V lost 2 bases to trimming and J lost 5 bases; unmatched junction nucleotides: 10. The CDR3 region has the DNA TGCAGCGTTGAACCTCCGGACAGGGTCGGGGAGACCCAGTACTTC. It encodes CSVEPPDRVGETQYF.

The chain employs TRBV10-3 and TRBJ2-3; 7 nucleotides agree with TRBD2. This CDR3 has 15 residues. Per the germline V gene, CDR1 is ENHRY and CDR2 is SYGVKD. The ends lost 8 bases at V and 6 bases at J; junction bases unmatched: 14. The CDR3 protein is CAIGGGGSGADTQYF. As DNA, the CDR3 is TGTGCCATCGGGGGGGGGGGAAGCGGGGCGGATACGCAGTATTTT.

The chain carries TRBV5-1 and TRBJ1-2; the match to TRBD1 covers 7 bases. This CDR3 comprises 13 residues. J gave up 8 bases and V 4 bases, and 8 bases lay outside the gene matches. Germline-derived CDR1 and CDR2 are SGHRS and YFSETQ. This CDR3 is CASSINDRVGYTF. DNA of the CDR3: TGCGCCAGCAGCATAAACGACAGGGTCGGCTACACCTTC. The whole variable domain, filled in from reference TRBV5-1 and TRBJ1-2, reads KAGVTQTPRYLIKTRGQQVTLSCSPISGHRSVSWYQQTPGQGLQFLFEYFSETQRNKGNFPGRFSGRQFSNSRSEMNVSTLELGDSALYLCASSINDRVGYTFGSGTRLTVV.

At least ten counts were recorded for this clonotype. This rearrangement joins TRBV5-1 to TRBJ2-7, with TRBD1 as a possible D gene (5 bases). CDR1 is SGHRS and CDR2 is YFSETQ in the germline V gene. V was trimmed by 5 bases and J by 1 base, leaving 16 bases between them. CDR3 length: 15 amino acids. DNA of the CDR3: TGCGCCAGCAGACCAACTTCAGGGTTTTCCTACGAGCAGTACTTC. Translation: CASRPTSGFSYEQYF.

This clonotype came up many times. The chain has TRBV11-3 and TRBJ2-6; weak D call: TRBD2 (5 bases). CDR1 SGHNT and CDR2 YENEEA come from the germline V gene. CDR3 length equals 15 residues. Trimming cost V 5 bases and J 0 bases, with 8 bases left between them. The CDR3 here is CASSRGRSGANVLTF. CDR3 coding DNA: TGTGCCAGCAGCCGAGGGCGCTCTGGGGCCAACGTCCTGACTTTC.

The chain is built from TRBV29-1 and TRBJ1-5; possible D gene TRBD1, 5 bases. Per the germline V gene, CDR1 is SQVTM and CDR2 is ANQGSEA. The CDR3 extends over 15 amino acids. The V end was cut by 3 bases, the J end by 2 bases, with 14 bases between. Written as DNA, the CDR3 is TGCAGCGTTGATGTCCGGGGCGCCGGCAATCAGCCCCAGCATTTT. Protein sequence: CSVDVRGAGNQPQHF.